The sequence of this T cell receptor (beta chain) was determined in a study of T cell responses to AZD1222 COVID-19 vaccine. Study details: Whether given at about 4 or about 12 weeks, second doses were pooled. Findings of the study overall: The study reported that nearly half of spike-specific TCRs target unmutated variant regions. Clonal diversity was possibly underestimated, and white British individuals and females predominated among donors.

The method was immunoSEQ multiplex PCR; TCRdb's version includes in-frame clones alone and lacks a portion of them. The repertoire holds 130,000 to 150,000 clones, with 85% to 95% as singletons. Germline assignment: CDR1 SGDLS and CDR2 YYNGEE. CDR3 length equals 14 residues. Trimming took 0 bases from V and 0 from J, leaving 4 bases between them. Note on this clone: The antigen is unknown.

This specimen was peripheral blood, taken on day 0 of AZD1222 vaccination. The chain links TRBV9 to TRBJ2-1; D remains unclear. The source of this sequence is an adult in good health. CDR3 sequence: CASSVDDSYNEQFF. CDR3 bases: TGTGCCAGCAGCGTAGACGACTCCTACAATGAGCAGTTCTTC.